Presented here are 25 T cell receptor beta chains from one specimen sequenced in a study of monozygotic twins with inflammatory bowel disease. TCRdb reprocessed the 5' RACE reads, with one entry per CDR3 protein and no DNA. The specimen's table records about 160,000 distinct CDR3 sequences. Sequencing was carried out using blood. The source of these receptors is a human donor with ulcerative colitis or Crohn's disease, or a healthy co-twin of an affected twin (not recorded which).

This chain links TRBV6-1 with TRBJ1-2; TCRdb's D gene call, TRBD1, goes unchecked for lack of DNA. This CDR3 has 14 residues. Germline CDR1 and CDR2: MNHNS and SASEGT. CDR3 loop: CASSADREDYGYTF.

CDR3: CASSGGTSGYNEQFF. The J gene is TRBJ2-1, the V gene TRBV9; TCRdb picks TRBD2, but there is no DNA to check that call. CDR1 is SGDLS, CDR2 YYNGEE, per germline. This CDR3 has 15 residues.

The chain employs TRBV3-1 and TRBJ2-1; the TCRdb D gene call, TRBD1, has no DNA to confirm it. Per the germline V gene, CDR1 is LGHDT and CDR2 is YNNKEL (reference sequence). The CDR3 runs to 15 residues. The CDR3 sequence is CASSQIGRGYNEQFF.

The J gene is TRBJ2-1, the V gene TRBV9; the TCRdb D gene call, TRBD2, has no DNA to confirm it. The CDR3 runs to 17 residues. Germline V gives CDR1 SGDLS, CDR2 YYNGEE. This CDR3 is CASSAALGVAGEGEQFF.

V usage is TRBV28 and J usage is TRBJ2-3; TCRdb picks TRBD2, but there is no DNA to check that call. This CDR3 has 15 residues. Germline CDR1 reads MDHEN; CDR2 reads SYDVKM. This CDR3 is CASSLAGALTDTQYF.

The chain employs TRBV3-1 and TRBJ1-1; TCRdb's D call of TRBD1 is untestable without DNA. The CDR3 totals 14 residues. Looked up from germline, CDR1 is LGHDT and CDR2 is YNNKEL (reference sequence). The CDR3 spells CASSQNYRVTEAFF.

This chain uses TRBV5-4 with TRBJ2-1; TCRdb proposes TRBD2, but this gene call is untestable without DNA. This CDR3 is 18 amino acids long. Per germline, CDR1 SGHNT and CDR2 YYREEE (reference sequence). The CDR3 region is CASSVGTSGRSAYNEQFF.

J is TRBJ1-5 and V is TRBV27. This CDR3 contains 16 residues. CDR1 and CDR2 (germline): MNHEY, SMNVEV (reference sequence). The CDR3 sequence is CASSLSIRGRFGTQHF.

This chain links TRBV20-1 with TRBJ1-2. Germline values: CDR1 DFQATT, CDR2 SNEGSKA (reference sequence). The CDR3 runs to 12 residues. The CDR3 region is CSATGSTYGYTF.

The chain combines TRBV12-3 or TRBV12-4 with TRBJ1-5. This CDR3 is 12 amino acids long. The chain's CDR3 is CASSLHREPQHF.

CDR3: CASMRGTVRMNTEAFF. The chain uses TRBV7-8 and TRBJ1-1; checking the TCRdb D call of TRBD1 is not possible without DNA. The CDR3 loop spans 16 amino acids. The germline gives CDR1 SGHVS, CDR2 FQNEAQ.

V is TRBV9 and J is TRBJ2-3; absent DNA, TCRdb's TRBD1 call cannot be checked. The CDR3 is 15 amino acids. CDR1 is SGDLS and CDR2 is YYNGEE in the germline V gene. CDR3 amino acids: CASSVGDPPLNTQYF.

The chain is built from TRBV27 and TRBJ2-2. Germline-derived CDR1 and CDR2 are MNHEY and SMNVEV (reference sequence). This CDR3 has 14 amino acids. CDR3 sequence: CATESLPKTGELFF.

V gene TRBV11-2 combines with J gene TRBJ2-7. The CDR3 runs to 14 residues. Germline V gene sequence: CDR1 SGHAT, CDR2 FQNNGV. The CDR3 here is CASSLVGSYYEQYF.

The chain couples TRBV12-3 or TRBV12-4 to TRBJ2-2; the TCRdb call, TRBD1, lacks DNA for checking. The CDR3 is made up of 15 amino acids. CDR3 region: CASSPGHLNTGELFF.

The genes are TRBV6-2 or TRBV6-3 and TRBJ2-1. In germline, CDR1 is MNHEY, CDR2 SVGEGT. This CDR3 contains 12 residues. CDR3 in amino acids: CASSPWVEEQFF.

The chain is built from TRBV28 and TRBJ2-6. The CDR3 runs to 17 residues. Germline V lookup: CDR1 MDHEN, CDR2 SYDVKM. CDR3 sequence: CASSLLRTGAGANVLTF.

The genes are TRBV6-2 or TRBV6-3 and TRBJ2-7; TCRdb returns TRBD2, unconfirmable since there is no DNA. The CDR3 is 17 amino acids. From germline, CDR1 is MNHEY and CDR2 SVGEGT. The CDR3 loop is CASSYGSLSVYSYEQYF.

CDR3 sequence reads: CATSDRVGGYTF. V and J are TRBV12-3 or TRBV12-4 and TRBJ1-2; TCRdb indicates TRBD1, and absent DNA this call remains unverified. CDR3 size: 12 residues.

The CDR3 sequence is CASSRGQGPSYEQYF. V usage is TRBV7-2 and J usage is TRBJ2-7; there is no DNA to check the TCRdb D call of TRBD2. CDR3 length: 15 amino acids. The germline V gene has CDR1 SGHTA and CDR2 FQGNSA. Using reference TRBV7-2 and TRBJ2-7 for the parts outside the CDR3, the full variable domain is GAGVSQSPSNKVTEKGKDVELRCDPISGHTALYWYRQSLGQGLEFLIYFQGNSAPDKSGLPSDRFSAERTGGSVSTLTIQRTQQEDSAVYLCASSRGQGPSYEQYFGPGTRLTVT.

The V and J genes are TRBV10-3 and TRBJ2-2; there is no DNA to check the TCRdb D call of TRBD1. CDR1 is ENHRY, CDR2 SYGVKD, per germline. The CDR3 totals 17 residues. The CDR3 loop reads CAISESIPRTKGGELFF.

V gene TRBV29-1 combines with J gene TRBJ2-1. Germline lookup yields CDR1 SQVTM and CDR2 ANQGSEA. The CDR3 extends over 13 amino acids. The CDR3 here is CSVERGSSNEQFF.

CDR3 in amino acids: CASSPDRVVGYTF. This sequence joins TRBV7-8 and TRBJ1-2; no DNA is available, so the TRBD1 call from TCRdb remains unchecked. The CDR3 loop spans 13 amino acids. Germline V gene data show CDR1 as SGHVS and CDR2 as FQNEAQ.

The CDR3 loop is CASSPSMTGFTGELFF. This sequence joins TRBV18 and TRBJ2-2; TCRdb's D call of TRBD1 is untestable without DNA. This CDR3 is built from 16 residues. The germline gives CDR1 KGHSH, CDR2 LQKENI.

The chain is built from TRBV9 and TRBJ2-3; TCRdb gives TRBD2 as the D gene, but with no DNA this cannot be confirmed. The CDR3 has 15 amino acids. In germline, CDR1 is SGDLS, CDR2 YYNGEE. CDR3 protein: CASSVVGEGTDTQYF. Together with reference TRBV9 and TRBJ2-3, the CDR3 gives the full variable domain: DSGVTQTPKHLITATGQRVTLRCSPRSGDLSVYWYQQSLDQGLQFLIQYYNGEERAKGNILERFSAQQFPDLHSELNLSSLELGDSALYFCASSVVGEGTDTQYFGPGTRLTVL.